Following are 13 T cell receptor beta chains from one sample sequenced in a study of identical twins. TCRdb re-called the 5' RACE reads through MiXCR, storing one row per CDR3 protein. The sample has about 1.7 million distinct CDR3 sequences, about 31% seen once; the top ten hold about 0.27%. Sequenced sample: cord blood. These receptors were taken from a newborn girl in good health.

This clonotype was observed at least ten times. The chain has TRBV10-3 and TRBJ1-2; TRBD1 is a possible D gene (6 bases). The V gene lost 4 bases and the J gene lost 8 bases, with 8 bases spanning the gap. The CDR3 runs to 11 residues. Germline CDR1 and CDR2: ENHRY and SYGVKD. Written as DNA, the CDR3 is TGTGCCATCAGTGTAGACAGGGGCTACACCTTC. It is translated as CAISVDRGYTF.

This clonotype was picked up one time. The CDR3 does not end in the conserved phenylalanine or tryptophan, so this is likely a read error. The limits of the CDR3 on the DNA are not certain, so only TCRdb's listed CDR3 is given. This chain joins TRBV7-9 and TRBJ2-5; the table's D call of TRBD2 was not tested on the DNA. Germline CDR1 and CDR2: SEHNR and FQNEAQ (reference sequence). The CDR3 totals 15 residues, both ends included. CDR3 amino acids: CASSLNSDEGYTFGS.

This clonotype was counted between two and nine times. V usage is TRBV20-1 and J usage is TRBJ2-7, with no clear D. Germline-derived CDR1 and CDR2 are DFQATT and SNEGSKA (reference sequence). Trimming removed 4 bases at V and 4 bases at J, with 8 bases between. This CDR3 region has 11 residues. This CDR3 is CSAIQPYEQYF. The CDR3 DNA reads TGCAGTGCTATACAGCCTTACGAGCAGTACTTC.

This chain uses TRBV20-1 with TRBJ2-3, with 7 bases fitting TRBD2. This CDR3 has 16 amino acids. Germline loops: CDR1 DFQATT, CDR2 SNEGSKA (reference sequence). V shed 0 bases, J shed 0 bases, and the junction held 6 bases outside the gene matches. CDR3 coding DNA: TGCAGTGCTAGAGACGGTCCGGGGGGTAGCACAGATACGCAGTATTTT. It yields the protein CSARDGPGGSTDTQYF.

The J gene is TRBJ2-7, the V gene TRBV20-1; 7 bases line up with TRBD1. The J call is doubtful: the DNA matches TRBJ2-5 better. The germline V gene has CDR1 DFQATT and CDR2 SNEGSKA (reference sequence). The CDR3 is 14 residues long. Here the CDR3 reads CSDRGQAWQETQYF. Here the CDR3 DNA reads TGCAGTGACCGAGGACAGGCTTGGCAAGAGACCCAGTACTTC.

This clonotype was recorded at least ten times. This chain connects TRBV29-1 to TRBJ1-1; D is uncertain. Deletions cut 5 bases from V and 0 bases from J, with 10 bases between. This CDR3 has 13 residues. Germline V lookup: CDR1 SQVTM, CDR2 ANQGSEA. For the CDR3, the DNA is TGCAGCGTTCCGGGAGTCATGAACACTGAAGCTTTCTTT. Protein: CSVPGVMNTEAFF. Full variable domain (remainder filled in from reference TRBV29-1 and TRBJ1-1): SAVISQKPSRDICQRGTSLTIQCQVDSQVTMMFWYRQQPGQSLTLIATANQGSEATYESGFVIDKFPISRPNLTFSTLTVSNMSPEDSSIYLCSVPGVMNTEAFFGQGTRLTVV.

This clonotype showed up just a few times. The rearrangement uses TRBV6-6 and TRBJ1-1, with a weak D call TRBD1 (6 bases). V shed 5 bases and J shed 5 bases, with 18 bases lying between them. The CDR3 length is 15 residues. Germline V lookup: CDR1 MNHNY, CDR2 SVGAGI (reference sequence). The CDR3 DNA sequence: TGTGCCAGCAGTGTCCGGGGAGGGGGGGGAACTGAAGCTTTCTTT. Translated, it gives CASSVRGGGGTEAFF.

This chain links TRBV27 with TRBJ1-6, with 7 bases lining up with TRBD1. The germline V gene encodes CDR1 MNHEY and CDR2 SMNVEV (reference sequence). This CDR3 is built from 16 residues. V trimming: 2 bases; J trimming: 4 bases; junction bases outside the gene matches: 5. CDR3 DNA: TGTGCCAGCAGTTTAACAGGGGTTCATTATAATTCACCCCTCCACTTT. Translation gives CASSLTGVHYNSPLHF.

The rearrangement links TRBV7-9 to TRBJ2-4; possibly TRBD2 for D (6 bases). Germline V CDR1 and CDR2: SEHNR, FQNEAQ (reference sequence). The ends were cut back, 2 bases at V and 13 bases at J, with 21 bases in the middle. This CDR3 has 15 residues. The chain's CDR3 is CASSLTRGSYNEQYF. The DNA for the CDR3 is TGTGCCAGCAGCTTAACCCGGGGGTCCTACAATGAGCAGTACTTC.

The chain has TRBV10-3 and TRBJ2-2; no definite D call. The V and J ends lost 3 bases and 3 bases respectively, with 5 bases between them. Germline values: CDR1 ENHRY, CDR2 SYGVKD. CDR3 size: 13 residues. Here the CDR3 DNA reads TGTGCCATCAGTGAAGAACACACCGGGGAGCTGTTTTTT. Its protein product is CAISEEHTGELFF.

The J gene is TRBJ2-4, the V gene TRBV12-3 or TRBV12-4; the match to TRBD2 covers 8 bases. The J call could be wrong; TRBJ2-7 is a better fit for the DNA end. CDR3 length equals 16 residues. Written as DNA, the CDR3 is TGTGCCAGCAGTTCCACTTTCCGGGGGGGGTCCTACGAGCAGTACTTC. Protein product: CASSSTFRGGSYEQYF.

The V gene is TRBV9, the J gene TRBJ1-4; D gene unclear. This CDR3 has 15 amino acids. V was trimmed by 3 bases and J by 3 bases, leaving 12 bases between them. Germline V lookup: CDR1 SGDLS, CDR2 YYNGEE. The CDR3 region has the DNA TGTGCCAGCAGCGGGGGATCTATTTCTAATGAAAAACTGTTTTTT. This sequence encodes CASSGGSISNEKLFF.

This clonotype was counted only a few times. This chain links TRBV6-7 with TRBJ2-7; unclear D gene. TRBV6-7 is reported as an ORF; its role is uncertain. This CDR3 has 13 amino acids. Trimming stripped 0 bases from V and 4 bases from J, with 7 bases between. This CDR3 is CASSYSKGYEQYF. DNA for the CDR3: TGTGCCAGCAGTTACTCGAAGGGTTACGAGCAGTACTTC.